One T cell receptor beta chain is described in this entry. The antigen remains undetermined. MiXCR, applied by TCRdb to the reads, yields one record per CDR3 protein. The sample records hundreds of thousands of distinct CDR3 sequences, around a tenth being singletons. These data belong to a study of T cell repertoires in cytomegalovirus infection. Study-level background: From public TCR beta signatures came an indication of both CMV infection and matching HLA type.

Study-level findings and limits: Across the ex vivo response, the dominant clonotypes were HLA-C-restricted CMV-specific TCR beta clonotypes.

Between the trimmed V and J ends, which lost 5 bases and 4 bases, there was a span of 8 bases. Germline CDR1 and CDR2: DFQATT and SNEGSKA (reference sequence). CDR3 length: 11 amino acids. The rearrangement joins TRBV20-1 to TRBJ1-1; D call uncertain. This TCR was recovered from a human donor in good health (CMV status not recorded). Some clones in this sample may be carry-over from other donors' samples. Source material: PBMCs. Here the CDR3 reads CSAPPGTEAFF. The CDR3 nucleotides read TGCAGTGCTCCCCCCGGCACTGAAGCTTTCTTT.